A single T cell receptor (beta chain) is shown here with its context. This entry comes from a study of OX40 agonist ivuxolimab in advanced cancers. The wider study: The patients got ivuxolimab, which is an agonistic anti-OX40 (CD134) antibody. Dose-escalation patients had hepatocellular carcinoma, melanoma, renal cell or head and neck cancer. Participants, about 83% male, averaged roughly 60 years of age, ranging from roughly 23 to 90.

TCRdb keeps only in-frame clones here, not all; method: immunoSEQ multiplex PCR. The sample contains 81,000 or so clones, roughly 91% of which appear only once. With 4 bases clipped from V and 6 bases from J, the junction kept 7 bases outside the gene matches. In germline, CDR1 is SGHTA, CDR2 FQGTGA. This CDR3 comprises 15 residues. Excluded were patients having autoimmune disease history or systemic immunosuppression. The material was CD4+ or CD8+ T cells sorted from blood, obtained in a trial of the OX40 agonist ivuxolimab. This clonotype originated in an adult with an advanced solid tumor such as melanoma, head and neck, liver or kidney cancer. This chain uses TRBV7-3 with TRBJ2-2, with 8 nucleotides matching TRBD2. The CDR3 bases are TGTGCCAGCAGCTCCCCGGGGGGGCGGGCCGGGGAGCTGTTTTTT. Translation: CASSSPGGRAGELFF.